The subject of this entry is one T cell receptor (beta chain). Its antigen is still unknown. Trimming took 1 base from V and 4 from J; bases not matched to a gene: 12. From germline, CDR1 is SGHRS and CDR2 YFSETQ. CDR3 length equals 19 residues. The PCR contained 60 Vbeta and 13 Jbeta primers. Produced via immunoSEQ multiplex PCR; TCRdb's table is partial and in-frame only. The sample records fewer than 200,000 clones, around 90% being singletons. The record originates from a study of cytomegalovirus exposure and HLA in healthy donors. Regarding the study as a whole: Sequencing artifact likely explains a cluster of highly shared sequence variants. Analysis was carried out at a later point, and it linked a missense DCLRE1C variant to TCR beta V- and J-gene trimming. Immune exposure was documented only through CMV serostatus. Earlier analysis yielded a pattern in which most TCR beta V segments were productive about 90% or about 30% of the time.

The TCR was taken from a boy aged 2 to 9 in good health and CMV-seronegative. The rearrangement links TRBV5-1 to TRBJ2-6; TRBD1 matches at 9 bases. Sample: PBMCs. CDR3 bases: TGCGCCAGCAGCTTGATCGGGGACAGGGTAATACTCGGGGCCAACGTCCTGACTTTC. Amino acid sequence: CASSLIGDRVILGANVLTF.